The entry below describes one T cell receptor (beta chain). No antigen is known for it. Possible read error: a much larger clone is one base away. The data are from a study of blood T cells in healthy people across ages. In the study overall: Using template switching, researchers captured about one barcoded beta molecule for each two T cells. General study points: TCR beta diversity tracked closely with naive T cell percentage. Higher diversity and more naive CD4+ cells were features of long-lived donors, compared to aged donors.

A second 7 to 11 cycle PCR used barcoded and J-beta primers. TCRdb reanalysed the 5' RACE reads using MiXCR and keeps one entry per CDR3 protein. The sample includes 1.5 million or so distinct CDR3 sequences, 42% of them seen just once. The CDR3 is 14 amino acids. J was trimmed by 1 base and V by 7 bases; bases with no gene match: 4. Germline CDR1 SNHLY, CDR2 FYNNEI. Sequenced sample: blood. The chain has TRBV2 and TRBJ2-5; 9 nucleotides align to TRBD1. The TCR originated in a woman aged 18-35 years in good health. CDR3 in DNA: TGTGCCAGCACCCAGGGACAGGGCCAAGAGACCCAGTACTTC. Translated, it gives CASTQGQGQETQYF.